This TCR beta chain is from a study of T-cell memory formation after mild COVID-19. Study-wide results and limits: CD4+ clones that contracted lay mainly in CM and EM; CD8+ ones lay in EMRA. Pre-infection memory carried some responding clones, suggesting that cross-reactive memory joined.

Trimming pared 3 bases from V and 1 base from J, leaving 21 bases between. The germline CDR1 and CDR2 sequences are MGHRA and YSYEKL. CDR3 length: 18 amino acids. About this clonotype itself: Its specificity is unknown.

MiXCR was run by TCRdb on the 5' RACE reads, yielding one entry per CDR3 protein. Of about 350,000 distinct CDR3 sequences detected, around 20% appear once; the ten largest clones hold roughly 21%. The V call is TRBV4-1, the J call TRBJ1-1; no clear D. The receptor comes from a man aged 18 to 30 who had mild COVID-19 (a few samples of this study predate the infection). Cell type and time point are not known. The sequenced sample consisted of PBMCs or a T cell subset sorted from them (not recorded which). CDR3 bases: TGCGCCAGCAGCCATTACCCACCCCCGGAGTTCTCGAACACTGAAGCTTTCTTT. Translating it yields CASSHYPPPEFSNTEAFF.